These 30 T cell receptor beta chains were all obtained from the same sample, sequenced in a study of shared clonotypes between healthy human individuals. The method was immunoSEQ multiplex PCR; TCRdb's version includes in-frame clones alone and lacks a portion of them. Among approximately 2.4 million clones, 90% to 96% were seen once, and the ten largest hold 0.1% to 0.15%. Sequenced sample: naive CD4+ T cells sorted from blood. The sample's subset: CD45RA+ positively selected. Every receptor here comes from a man aged 18 to 30 in good health.

This chain joins TRBV30 and TRBJ1-2, with D maybe TRBD1 (6 bases). Trimming pared 5 bases from V and 3 bases from J, leaving 13 bases between. Per the germline V gene, CDR1 is GTSNPN and CDR2 is SVGIG (reference sequence). This CDR3 is 13 amino acids long. The CDR3 spells CAWGRDNDYGYTF. CDR3 coding DNA: TGTGCCTGGGGACGGGACAATGACTATGGCTACACCTTC.

Details on this clone: In the same sample, other DNA sequences code for this CDR3. This sequence joins TRBV5-1 and TRBJ1-1; 10 bases are shared with TRBD1. Germline-derived CDR1 and CDR2 are SGHRS and YFSETQ. The ends lost 2 bases at V and 5 bases at J; junction bases unmatched: 3. The CDR3 is 14 residues long. CDR3: CASSFDRGRTEAFF. The DNA of the CDR3 is TGCGCCAGCAGCTTCGACAGGGGGCGAACTGAAGCTTTCTTT.

The rearrangement joins TRBV18 to TRBJ2-5; 8 bases are shared with TRBD2. The V gene's germline CDR1 is KGHSH and CDR2 LQKENI. There are 15 residues in the CDR3. V dropped 4 bases and J dropped 4; count of bases not matched to a gene: 8. The CDR3 sequence: CASSRSPGGPETQYF. CDR3 in DNA: TGTGCCAGCTCACGCTCGCCGGGGGGGCCAGAGACCCAGTACTTC.

The chain has TRBV28 and TRBJ2-5, with D perhaps being TRBD1 or TRBD2 (5 bases each). V was clipped by 2 bases and J by 4 bases, with 20 bases between them. This CDR3 has 17 amino acids. Germline lookup yields CDR1 MDHEN and CDR2 SYDVKM. The CDR3 reads CASSLRKWDQVSETQYF. CDR3 sequence (DNA): TGTGCCAGCAGTTTACGCAAATGGGACCAGGTATCAGAGACCCAGTACTTC.

The chain employs TRBV4-1 and TRBJ1-2, with D possibly TRBD1 on 5 matching bases. Trimming pared 3 bases from V and 2 bases from J, leaving 22 bases between. The CDR3 is 18 residues long. Germline-derived CDR1 and CDR2 are MGHRA and YSYEKL. The chain's CDR3 is CASSHTFLGGAANYGYTF. The CDR3 nucleotides are TGCGCCAGCAGCCACACGTTCCTGGGAGGGGCGGCAAACTATGGCTACACCTTC.

The chain links TRBV19 to TRBJ2-7, with D possibly matching TRBD2 (5 bases). V was pared by 5 bases and J by 1 base, with 12 bases between. Per the germline V gene, CDR1 is LNHDA and CDR2 is SQIVND (reference sequence). The CDR3 contains 14 residues. The CDR3 is CASSVGSGSYEQYF. Here the CDR3 DNA reads TGTGCCAGTAGTGTTGGGAGCGGTTCCTACGAGCAGTACTTC. The variable domain in full, completed from reference TRBV19 and TRBJ2-7, reads DGGITQSPKYLFRKEGQNVTLSCEQNLNHDAMYWYRQDPGQGLRLIYYSQIVNDFQKGDIAEGYSVSREKKESFPLTVTSAQKNPTAFYLCASSVGSGSYEQYFGPGTRLTVT.

The chain couples TRBV7-9 to TRBJ2-3; D is uncertain. CDR1 is SEHNR and CDR2 is FQNEAQ in the germline V gene (reference sequence). The CDR3 is 15 residues long. The V gene lost 1 base and the J gene lost 0 bases, with 8 bases spanning the gap. DNA of the CDR3: TGTGCCAGCAGCTTAGGGACGATTAGCACAGATACGCAGTATTTT. It specifies CASSLGTISTDTQYF.

The rearrangement uses TRBV27 and TRBJ1-1; D might be TRBD1 (6 bases). Between the trimmed V and J ends, which lost 2 bases and 6 bases, there was a span of 7 bases. Germline loops: CDR1 MNHEY, CDR2 SMNVEV (reference sequence). The CDR3 runs to 12 residues. The CDR3 is CASSLRGAEAFF. The CDR3 nucleotides read TGTGCCAGCAGTTTAAGGGGGGCTGAAGCTTTCTTT.

The rearrangement links TRBV11-2 to TRBJ2-3; possibly TRBD1 or TRBD2 for D (5 bases each). The CDR3 contains 13 residues. V gave up 4 bases and J gave up 8 bases, with 13 bases separating them. Germline CDR1 SGHAT, CDR2 FQNNGV. CDR3 DNA: TGTGCCAGCAGCTCCACAGAGGGGTTTACGCAGTATTTT. Translating gives CASSSTEGFTQYF.

This chain links TRBV30 with TRBJ2-5, with 7 bases fitting TRBD2. There are 15 residues in the CDR3. V shed 3 bases, J shed 2 bases, and the junction held 9 bases outside the gene matches. Germline CDR1 GTSNPN, CDR2 SVGIG (reference sequence). For the CDR3, the DNA is TGTGCCTGGAGCGTAGGGACTAAGGGGCAAGAGACCCAGTACTTC. Translation: CAWSVGTKGQETQYF.

The chain employs TRBV6-5 and TRBJ1-2, with D uncertain. CDR3 length equals 12 residues. V was shortened by 10 bases and J by 1 base, with 10 bases between the two germline ends. The germline CDR1 and CDR2 sequences are MNHEY and SVGAGI. CDR3 nucleotides: TGTGCCACCGCGTGGGTTAACTATGGCTACACCTTC. It is translated as CATAWVNYGYTF.

This chain connects TRBV7-2 to TRBJ2-7, with 10 bases matching TRBD2. The CDR3 sequence is 17 residues long. The germline V gene has CDR1 SGHTA and CDR2 FQGNSA. Trimming cost V 3 bases and J 5 bases; bases outside gene matches: 13. The CDR3 DNA reads TGTGCCAGCAGCTTCCTAGCAGGGTCTAGCGGGAGTGACGAGCAGTACTTC. Its translation is CASSFLAGSSGSDEQYF.

The V gene is TRBV11-2, the J gene TRBJ2-5, with D perhaps TRBD1 (6 bases). Germline V gives CDR1 SGHAT, CDR2 FQNNGV. V shed 3 bases and J shed 0 bases, with 14 bases lying between them. CDR3 length equals 16 residues. The chain's CDR3 is CASSFSSGAYQETQYF. DNA for the CDR3: TGTGCCAGCAGCTTCAGCTCAGGGGCCTACCAAGAGACCCAGTACTTC.

This clone was detected only once. The genes are TRBV10-3 and TRBJ2-3, with a tentative D call TRBD1 (5 bases). The V and J ends lost 10 bases and 0 bases respectively, with 14 bases between them. CDR1 ENHRY and CDR2 SYGVKD come from the germline V gene. CDR3 length: 14 amino acids. CDR3 bases: TGTGCCACTACCCAGGGATTTAGCACAGATACGCAGTATTTT. Encoded protein: CATTQGFSTDTQYF.

This rearrangement joins TRBV5-4 to TRBJ1-6, with a possible D match to TRBD1 (5 bases). This CDR3 spans 16 amino acids. Trimming cost V 0 bases and J 7 bases, with 14 bases left between them. Germline CDR1 reads SGHNT; CDR2 reads YYREEE (reference sequence). The CDR3 is CASSLVTGGENSPLHF. In nucleotides, the CDR3 is TGTGCCAGCAGCTTGGTAACAGGAGGGGAGAATTCACCCCTCCACTTT.

This chain uses TRBV18 with TRBJ2-1; 7 bases are a match to TRBD2. CDR3 length equals 13 residues. CDR1 is KGHSH and CDR2 is LQKENI in the germline V gene. With V trimmed by 3 bases and J by 10 bases, 6 bases remained unmatched. Here the CDR3 DNA reads TGTGCCAGCTCACCGCAGCGGGATGTAGAGCAGTTCTTC. Protein sequence: CASSPQRDVEQFF.

The rearrangement joins TRBV7-9 to TRBJ2-1; the D is unclear. CDR1 SEHNR and CDR2 FQNEAQ come from the germline V gene (reference sequence). Trimming shortened V by 4 bases and J by 8 bases, and 15 bases separated the two germline ends. The CDR3 runs 14 residues. CDR3 in amino acids: CASSSGTASDEQFF. The DNA of the CDR3 is TGTGCCAGCAGCTCTGGAACGGCCAGCGATGAGCAGTTCTTC.

The gene calls are TRBV5-6 and TRBJ1-2; maybe TRBD1 (6 bases). CDR3 length: 14 amino acids. V lost 4 bases, J lost 3 bases, and 13 bases lay in between. Germline V gene data show CDR1 as SGHDT and CDR2 as YYEEEE. The CDR3 reads CASSVDRSDYGYTF. The CDR3 nucleotides are TGTGCCAGCAGCGTTGACAGGTCCGACTATGGCTACACCTTC.

A remark on this clone: Relative to the germline gene, one junction end is altered; a read error may explain this. The chain carries TRBV6-5 and TRBJ1-2; 10 nucleotides agree with TRBD1. Looked up from germline, CDR1 is MNHEY and CDR2 is SVGAGI. This CDR3 comprises 13 residues. The CDR3 loop reads CASSLPGQGSQVF. The CDR3 DNA sequence: TGTGCCAGCAGTCTCCCGGGACAGGGGAGTCAGGTTTTC.

Only one count was recorded for this clone. The genes are TRBV7-9 and TRBJ2-7; the D is unclear. Germline loops: CDR1 SEHNR, CDR2 FQNEAQ (reference sequence). V was shortened by 5 bases and J by 5 bases, with 13 bases between the two germline ends. The CDR3 runs to 13 residues. The CDR3 here is CASSPQKDHEQYF. As DNA, the CDR3 is TGTGCCAGCAGCCCCCAGAAGGACCACGAGCAGTACTTC.

The chain has TRBV5-1 and TRBJ2-3; D perhaps matches TRBD1 (6 bases). The CDR3 is 15 residues long. CDR1 and CDR2 from the germline V gene are SGHRS and YFSETQ. Between the trimmed V and J ends, which lost 4 bases and 9 bases, there was a span of 21 bases. CDR3 protein: CASSVPRTAEGTQYF. CDR3 nucleotides: TGCGCCAGCAGCGTACCGAGGACAGCTGAAGGCACGCAGTATTTT.

The chain joins TRBV2 to TRBJ2-5; no clear D gene. Germline CDR1 SNHLY, CDR2 FYNNEI. The ends were cut back, 4 bases at V and 1 base at J, with 7 bases in the middle. The CDR3 sequence is 13 residues long. The CDR3 sequence is CASSGSFQETQYF. The CDR3 nucleotides read TGTGCCAGCAGTGGGTCATTCCAAGAGACCCAGTACTTC.

V is TRBV19 and J is TRBJ1-2, with D perhaps matching TRBD1 (6 bases). The V gene lost 3 bases and the J gene lost 7 bases, with 18 bases spanning the gap. The CDR3 is 15 amino acids. CDR1 and CDR2 (germline): LNHDA, SQIVND (reference sequence). The CDR3 spells CASSIQGQITVGYTF. CDR3 coding DNA: TGTGCCAGTAGTATTCAGGGACAAATAACGGTTGGCTACACCTTC.

V is TRBV2 and J is TRBJ2-1, with D perhaps TRBD1 or TRBD2 (5 bases each). Per the germline V gene, CDR1 is SNHLY and CDR2 is FYNNEI. The CDR3 has 13 residues. V lost 5 bases and J 6 bases, leaving 11 bases between the germline ends. CDR3 sequence reads: CASSPDGANEQFF. CDR3 DNA sequence: TGTGCCAGCAGTCCCGACGGGGCCAATGAGCAGTTCTTC.

As for this clone: Other DNA sequences of this sample code for an identical CDR3. The chain uses TRBV7-9 and TRBJ2-1; 7 nucleotides agree with TRBD2. Germline V gene data show CDR1 as SEHNR and CDR2 as FQNEAQ (reference sequence). The ends lost 1 base at V and 4 bases at J; junction bases unmatched: 4. The CDR3 sequence is 15 residues long. In DNA form, the CDR3 reads TGTGCCAGCAGCTTAGGCGGCGGGGGTTACAATGAGCAGTTCTTC. Its protein is CASSLGGGGYNEQFF.

This chain uses TRBV28 with TRBJ2-1; 10 nucleotides line up with TRBD1. The CDR3 is made up of 16 amino acids. The V gene end was trimmed by 5 bases and the J gene end by 8 bases; junction bases not matched to a gene: 12. In germline, CDR1 is MDHEN, CDR2 SYDVKM. The CDR3 loop reads CASSGDRGLGGDEQFF. The CDR3, as DNA: TGTGCCAGCAGTGGAGACAGGGGGCTCGGAGGAGATGAGCAGTTCTTC.

This clone was counted between two and nine times. The chain has TRBV5-5 and TRBJ2-6; the D is unclear. The germline V and J ends were trimmed by 7 bases and 5 bases, with 22 bases remaining between them. Germline loops: CDR1 SGHKS, CDR2 YYEKEE (reference sequence). The CDR3 runs to 17 residues. For the CDR3, the DNA is TGTGCCAGCCTACAATATGTCGCACAAAGTCGGGCCAACGTCCTGACTTTC. Translation gives CASLQYVAQSRANVLTF.

V is TRBV2 and J is TRBJ1-1, with D unclear. The CDR3 loop spans 11 amino acids. V dropped 11 bases and J dropped 0 bases, with 7 bases sitting between them. The germline gives CDR1 SNHLY, CDR2 FYNNEI. CDR3: CAPLMNTEAFF. As DNA, the CDR3 is TGTGCCCCCCTGATGAACACTGAAGCTTTCTTT.

The chain links TRBV25-1 to TRBJ2-7; 8 positions match TRBD1. With 3 bases clipped from V and 2 bases from J, the junction kept 3 bases outside the gene matches. CDR3 length: 14 amino acids. CDR1 and CDR2 from the germline V gene are MGHDK and SYGVNS. The CDR3 loop is CASSEWTGTYEQYF. The DNA of the CDR3 is TGTGCCAGCAGTGAGTGGACAGGGACCTACGAGCAGTACTTC.

The V call is TRBV6-5, the J call TRBJ2-6, with unresolved D. Germline V gene sequence: CDR1 MNHEY, CDR2 SVGAGI. The germline V and J ends were trimmed by 5 bases and 0 bases, with 5 bases remaining between them. The CDR3 contains 14 residues. The CDR3 bases are TGTGCCAGCAGTCAGCTCTCTGGGGCCAACGTCCTGACTTTC. Its protein product is CASSQLSGANVLTF.